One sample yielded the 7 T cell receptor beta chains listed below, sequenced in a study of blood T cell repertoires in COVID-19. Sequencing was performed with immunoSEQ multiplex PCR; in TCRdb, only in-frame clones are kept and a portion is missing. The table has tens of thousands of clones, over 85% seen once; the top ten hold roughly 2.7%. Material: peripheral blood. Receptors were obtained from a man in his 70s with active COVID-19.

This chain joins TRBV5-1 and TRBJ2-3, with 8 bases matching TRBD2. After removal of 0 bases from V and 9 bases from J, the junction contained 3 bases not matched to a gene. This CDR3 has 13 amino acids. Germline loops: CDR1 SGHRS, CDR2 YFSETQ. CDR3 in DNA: TGCGCCAGCAGCTTGGTGGGACTAGAGACGCAGTATTTT. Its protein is CASSLVGLETQYF.

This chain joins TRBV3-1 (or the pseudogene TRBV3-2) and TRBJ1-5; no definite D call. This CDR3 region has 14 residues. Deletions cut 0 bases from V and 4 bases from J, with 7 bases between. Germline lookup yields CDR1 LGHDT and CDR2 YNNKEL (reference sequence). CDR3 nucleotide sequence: TGTGCCAGCAGCCAAGATCGAGGGAATCAGCCCCAGCATTTT. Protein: CASSQDRGNQPQHF.

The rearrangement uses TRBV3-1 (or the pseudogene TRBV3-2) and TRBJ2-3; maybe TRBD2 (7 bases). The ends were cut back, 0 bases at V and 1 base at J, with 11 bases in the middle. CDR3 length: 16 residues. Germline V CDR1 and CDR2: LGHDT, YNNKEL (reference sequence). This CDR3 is CASSQDGRGGTDTQYF. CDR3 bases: TGTGCCAGCAGCCAAGATGGGAGGGGGGGCACAGATACGCAGTATTTT.

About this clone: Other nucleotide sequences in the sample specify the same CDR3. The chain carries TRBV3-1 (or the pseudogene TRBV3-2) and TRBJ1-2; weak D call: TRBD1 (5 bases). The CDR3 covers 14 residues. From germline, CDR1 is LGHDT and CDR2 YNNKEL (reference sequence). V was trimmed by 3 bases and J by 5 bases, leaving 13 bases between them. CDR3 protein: CASSQAGQYYGYTF. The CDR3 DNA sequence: TGTGCCAGCAGCCAGGCAGGGCAATATTATGGCTACACCTTC.

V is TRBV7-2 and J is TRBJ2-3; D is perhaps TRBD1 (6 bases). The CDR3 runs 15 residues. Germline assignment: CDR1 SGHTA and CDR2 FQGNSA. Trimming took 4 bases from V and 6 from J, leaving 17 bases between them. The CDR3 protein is CASSSRGPAVDTQYF. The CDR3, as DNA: TGTGCCAGCAGCTCCAGGGGACCCGCGGTTGATACGCAGTATTTT.

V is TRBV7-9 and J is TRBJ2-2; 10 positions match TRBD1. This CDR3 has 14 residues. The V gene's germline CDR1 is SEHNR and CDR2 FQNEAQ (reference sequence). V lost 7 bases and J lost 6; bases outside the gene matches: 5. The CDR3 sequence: CASTPGQGSGELFF. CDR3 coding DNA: TGTGCCAGCACACCGGGACAGGGGTCCGGGGAGCTGTTTTTT.

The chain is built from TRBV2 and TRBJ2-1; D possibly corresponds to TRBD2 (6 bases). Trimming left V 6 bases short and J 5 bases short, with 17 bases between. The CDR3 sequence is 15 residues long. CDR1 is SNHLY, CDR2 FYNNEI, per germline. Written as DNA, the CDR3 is TGTGCCAGCAGGAGCCGGGCGGGGCAGAACAATGAGCAGTTCTTC. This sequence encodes CASRSRAGQNNEQFF.